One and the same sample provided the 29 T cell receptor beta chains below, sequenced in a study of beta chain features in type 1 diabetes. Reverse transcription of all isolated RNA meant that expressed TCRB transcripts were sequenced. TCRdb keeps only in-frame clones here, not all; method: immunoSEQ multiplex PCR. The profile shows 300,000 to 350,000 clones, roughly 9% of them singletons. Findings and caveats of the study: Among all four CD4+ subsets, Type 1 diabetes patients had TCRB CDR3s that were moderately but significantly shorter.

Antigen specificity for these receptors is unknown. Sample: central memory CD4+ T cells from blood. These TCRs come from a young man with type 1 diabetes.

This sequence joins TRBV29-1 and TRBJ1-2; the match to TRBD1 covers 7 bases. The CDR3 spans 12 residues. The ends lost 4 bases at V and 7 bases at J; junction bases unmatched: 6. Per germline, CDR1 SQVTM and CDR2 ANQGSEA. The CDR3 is CSVGLGGPGYTF. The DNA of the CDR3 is TGCAGCGTTGGATTAGGGGGCCCTGGCTACACCTTC.

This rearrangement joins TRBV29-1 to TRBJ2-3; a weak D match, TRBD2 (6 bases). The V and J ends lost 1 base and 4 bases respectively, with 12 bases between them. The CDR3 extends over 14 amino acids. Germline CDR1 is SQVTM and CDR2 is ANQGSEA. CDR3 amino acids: CSVEGVRDSDTQYF. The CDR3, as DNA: TGCAGCGTTGAAGGGGTCAGGGACTCAGATACGCAGTATTTT.

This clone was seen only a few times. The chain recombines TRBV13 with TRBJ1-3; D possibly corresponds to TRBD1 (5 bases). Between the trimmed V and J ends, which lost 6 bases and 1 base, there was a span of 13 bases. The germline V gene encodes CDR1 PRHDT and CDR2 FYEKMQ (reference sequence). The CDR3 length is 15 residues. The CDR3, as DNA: TGTGCCAGCAGTCCTATGACAGCGTCTGGAAACACCATATATTTT. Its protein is CASSPMTASGNTIYF.

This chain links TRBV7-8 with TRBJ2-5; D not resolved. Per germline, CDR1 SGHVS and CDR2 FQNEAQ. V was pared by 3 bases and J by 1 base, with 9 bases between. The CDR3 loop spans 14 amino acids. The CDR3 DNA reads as TGTGCCAGCAGCTTTCACCCTTCCCAAGAGACCCAGTACTTC. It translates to CASSFHPSQETQYF.

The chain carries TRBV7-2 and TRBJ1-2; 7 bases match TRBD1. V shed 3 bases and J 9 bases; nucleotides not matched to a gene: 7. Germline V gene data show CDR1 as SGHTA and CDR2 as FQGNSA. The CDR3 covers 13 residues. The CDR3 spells CASSFGRGTSYTF. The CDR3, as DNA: TGTGCCAGCAGCTTCGGCAGGGGGACGAGCTACACCTTC.

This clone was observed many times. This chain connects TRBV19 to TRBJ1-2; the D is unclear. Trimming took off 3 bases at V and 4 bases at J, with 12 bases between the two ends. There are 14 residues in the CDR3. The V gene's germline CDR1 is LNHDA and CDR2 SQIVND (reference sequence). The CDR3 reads CASSMAIPSYGYTF. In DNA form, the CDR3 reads TGTGCCAGTAGTATGGCCATCCCCAGCTATGGCTACACCTTC.

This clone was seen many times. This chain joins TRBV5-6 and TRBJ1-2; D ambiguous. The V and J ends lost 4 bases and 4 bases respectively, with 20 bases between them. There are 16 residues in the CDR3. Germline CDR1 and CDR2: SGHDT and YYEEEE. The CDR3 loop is CASSHPSGLQIYGYTF. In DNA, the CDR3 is TGTGCCAGCAGCCACCCAAGTGGTCTACAGATCTATGGCTACACCTTC.

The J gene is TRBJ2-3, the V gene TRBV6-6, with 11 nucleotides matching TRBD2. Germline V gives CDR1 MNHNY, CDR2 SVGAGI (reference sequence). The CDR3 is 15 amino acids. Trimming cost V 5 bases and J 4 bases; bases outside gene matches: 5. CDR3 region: CASSLLAGVADTQYF. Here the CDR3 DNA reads TGTGCCAGCAGTCTACTAGCGGGGGTGGCAGATACGCAGTATTTT.

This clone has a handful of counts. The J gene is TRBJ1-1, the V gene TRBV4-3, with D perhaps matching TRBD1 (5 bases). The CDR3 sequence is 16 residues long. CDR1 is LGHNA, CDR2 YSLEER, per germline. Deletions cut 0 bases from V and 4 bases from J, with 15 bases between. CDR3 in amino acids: CASSQDLPGRATEAFF. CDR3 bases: TGCGCCAGCAGCCAAGATCTGCCAGGGCGGGCCACTGAAGCTTTCTTT.

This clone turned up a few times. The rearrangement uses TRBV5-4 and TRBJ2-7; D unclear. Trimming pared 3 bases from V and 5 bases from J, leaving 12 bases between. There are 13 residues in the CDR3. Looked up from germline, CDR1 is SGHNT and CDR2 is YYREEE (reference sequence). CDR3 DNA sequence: TGTGCCAGCAGCTGGGATCCGAGGAACGAGCAGTACTTC. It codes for CASSWDPRNEQYF.

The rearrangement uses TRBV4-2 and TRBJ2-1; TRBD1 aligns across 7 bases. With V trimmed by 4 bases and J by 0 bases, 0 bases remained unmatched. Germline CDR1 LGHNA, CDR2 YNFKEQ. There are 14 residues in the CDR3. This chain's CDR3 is CASSRDSSYNEQFF. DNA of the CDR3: TGTGCCAGCAGCCGGGACAGCTCCTACAATGAGCAGTTCTTC.

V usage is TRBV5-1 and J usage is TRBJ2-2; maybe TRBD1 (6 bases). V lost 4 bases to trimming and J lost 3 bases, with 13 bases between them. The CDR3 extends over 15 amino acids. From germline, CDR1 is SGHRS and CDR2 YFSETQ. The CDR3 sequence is CASSNREGDTGELFF. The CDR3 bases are TGCGCCAGCAGCAACAGGGAAGGGGACACCGGGGAGCTGTTTTTT.

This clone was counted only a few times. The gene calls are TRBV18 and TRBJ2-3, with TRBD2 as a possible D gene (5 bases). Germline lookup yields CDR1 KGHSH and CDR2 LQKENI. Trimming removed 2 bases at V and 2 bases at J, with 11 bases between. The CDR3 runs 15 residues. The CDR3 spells CASSPGPGLTDTQYF. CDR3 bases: TGTGCCAGCTCACCAGGACCAGGACTCACAGATACGCAGTATTTT.

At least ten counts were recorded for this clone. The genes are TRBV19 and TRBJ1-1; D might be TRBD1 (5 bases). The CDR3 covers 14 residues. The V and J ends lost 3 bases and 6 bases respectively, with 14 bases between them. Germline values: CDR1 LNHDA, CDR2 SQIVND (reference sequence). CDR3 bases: TGTGCCAGTAGTATGGTCCGGGACGACGCTGAAGCTTTCTTT. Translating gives CASSMVRDDAEAFF. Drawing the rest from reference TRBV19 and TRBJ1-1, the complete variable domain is DGGITQSPKYLFRKEGQNVTLSCEQNLNHDAMYWYRQDPGQGLRLIYYSQIVNDFQKGDIAEGYSVSREKKESFPLTVTSAQKNPTAFYLCASSMVRDDAEAFFGQGTRLTVV.

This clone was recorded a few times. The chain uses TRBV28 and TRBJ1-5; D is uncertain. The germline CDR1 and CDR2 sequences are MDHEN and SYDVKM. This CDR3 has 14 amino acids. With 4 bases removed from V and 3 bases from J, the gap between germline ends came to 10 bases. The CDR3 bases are TGTGCCAGCAGTTCACAAATACTCAATCAGCCCCAGCATTTT. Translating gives CASSSQILNQPQHF.

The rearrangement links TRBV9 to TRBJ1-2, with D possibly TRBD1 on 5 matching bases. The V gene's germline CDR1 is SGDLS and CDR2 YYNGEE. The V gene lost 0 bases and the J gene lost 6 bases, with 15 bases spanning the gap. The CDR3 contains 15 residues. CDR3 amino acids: CASSVAPGGSNGYTF. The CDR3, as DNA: TGTGCCAGCAGCGTAGCCCCGGGGGGATCGAATGGCTACACCTTC.

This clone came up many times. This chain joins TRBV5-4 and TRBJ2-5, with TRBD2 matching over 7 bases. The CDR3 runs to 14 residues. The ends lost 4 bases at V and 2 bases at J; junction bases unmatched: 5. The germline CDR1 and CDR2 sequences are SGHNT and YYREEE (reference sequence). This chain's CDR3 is CASSRTSKQETQYF. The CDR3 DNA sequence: TGTGCCAGCAGCCGGACTAGTAAACAAGAGACCCAGTACTTC.

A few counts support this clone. CDR3 residues: CSVEDFFAGTGREQFF. Written as DNA, the CDR3 is TGCAGCGTTGAAGATTTTTTTGCCGGGACAGGGAGAGAGCAGTTCTTC. The chain couples TRBV29-1 to TRBJ2-1; 9 positions match TRBD1. J was trimmed by 10 bases and V by 0 bases; bases with no gene match: 13. This CDR3 has 16 amino acids. Germline values: CDR1 SQVTM, CDR2 ANQGSEA.

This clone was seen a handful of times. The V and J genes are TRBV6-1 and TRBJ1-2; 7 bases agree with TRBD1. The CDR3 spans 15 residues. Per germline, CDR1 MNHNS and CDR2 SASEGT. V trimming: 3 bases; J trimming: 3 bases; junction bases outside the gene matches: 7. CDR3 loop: CASSDGQERDYGYTF. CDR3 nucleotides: TGTGCCAGCAGTGACGGACAGGAGAGGGACTATGGCTACACCTTC.

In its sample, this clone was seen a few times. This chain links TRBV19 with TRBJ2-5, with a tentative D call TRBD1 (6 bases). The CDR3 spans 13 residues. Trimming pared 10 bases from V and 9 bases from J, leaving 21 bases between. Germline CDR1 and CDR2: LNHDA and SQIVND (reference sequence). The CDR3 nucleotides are TGTGCCACCTCCGGGACCATAGAGGGGGCCCAGTACTTC. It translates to CATSGTIEGAQYF. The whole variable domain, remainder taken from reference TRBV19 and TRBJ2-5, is DGGITQSPKYLFRKEGQNVTLSCEQNLNHDAMYWYRQDPGQGLRLIYYSQIVNDFQKGDIAEGYSVSREKKESFPLTVTSAQKNPTAFYLCATSGTIEGAQYFGPGTRLLVL.

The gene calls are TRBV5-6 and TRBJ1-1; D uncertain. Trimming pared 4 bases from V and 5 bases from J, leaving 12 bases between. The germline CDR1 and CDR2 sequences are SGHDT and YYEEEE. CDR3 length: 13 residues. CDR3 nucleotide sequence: TGTGCCAGCAGCCCCTACCCTGGGACTGAAGCTTTCTTT. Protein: CASSPYPGTEAFF.

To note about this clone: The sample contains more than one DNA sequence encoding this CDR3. The CDR3 DNA follows: TGCAGCGTTGATCCGCAAGAGACCCAGTACTTC. Translation gives CSVDPQETQYF. The V call is TRBV29-1, the J call TRBJ2-5; D is undetermined. This CDR3 contains 11 residues. V was trimmed by 3 bases and J by 2 bases, leaving 4 bases between them. The germline CDR1 and CDR2 sequences are SQVTM and ANQGSEA.

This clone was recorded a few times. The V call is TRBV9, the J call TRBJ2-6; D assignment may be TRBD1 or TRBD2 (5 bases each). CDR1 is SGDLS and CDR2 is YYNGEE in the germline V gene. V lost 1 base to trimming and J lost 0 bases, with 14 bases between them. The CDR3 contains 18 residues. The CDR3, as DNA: TGTGCCAGCAGCGTACCGTCTTGGGGGAACTCTGGGGCCAACGTCCTGACTTTC. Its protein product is CASSVPSWGNSGANVLTF.

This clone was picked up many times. The CDR3 loop reads CASSQRRGLAPDTQYF. The CDR3 DNA is TGTGCCAGCTCGCAACGCAGGGGATTGGCCCCCGATACGCAGTATTTT. The chain combines TRBV18 with TRBJ2-3; possible D gene TRBD1, 6 bases. The CDR3 contains 16 residues. Germline loops: CDR1 KGHSH, CDR2 LQKENI. Trimming left V 6 bases short and J 6 bases short, with 22 bases between.

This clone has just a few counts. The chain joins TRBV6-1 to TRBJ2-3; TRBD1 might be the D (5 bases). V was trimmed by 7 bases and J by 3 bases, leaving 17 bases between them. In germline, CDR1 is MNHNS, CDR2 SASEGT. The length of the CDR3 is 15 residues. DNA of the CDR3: TGTGCCAGCAAGGACATCCCTATCGGGACAGATACGCAGTATTTT. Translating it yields CASKDIPIGTDTQYF.

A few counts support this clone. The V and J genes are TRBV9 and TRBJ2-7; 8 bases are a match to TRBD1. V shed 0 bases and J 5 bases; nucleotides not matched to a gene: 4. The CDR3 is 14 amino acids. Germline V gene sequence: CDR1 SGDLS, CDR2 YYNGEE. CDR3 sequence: CASSVAGQGNEQYF. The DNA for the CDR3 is TGTGCCAGCAGCGTAGCCGGACAGGGTAACGAGCAGTACTTC.

CDR3 DNA sequence: TGTGCCAGCAGGATTGGTTTACTGGCTGGAAACACCATATATTTT. This sequence encodes CASRIGLLAGNTIYF. The genes are TRBV6-6 and TRBJ1-3; D call uncertain. CDR1 and CDR2 (germline): MNHNY, SVGAGI (reference sequence). This CDR3 has 15 amino acids. The germline V and J ends were trimmed by 6 bases and 2 bases, with 14 bases remaining between them.

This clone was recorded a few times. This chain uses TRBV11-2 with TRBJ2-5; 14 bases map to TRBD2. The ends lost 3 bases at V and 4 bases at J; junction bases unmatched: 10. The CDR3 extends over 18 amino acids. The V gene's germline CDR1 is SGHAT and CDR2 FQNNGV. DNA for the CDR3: TGTGCCAGCAGCTTTACATCCGGGACTAGCGGGAGTCCAGAGACCCAGTACTTC. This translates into CASSFTSGTSGSPETQYF.

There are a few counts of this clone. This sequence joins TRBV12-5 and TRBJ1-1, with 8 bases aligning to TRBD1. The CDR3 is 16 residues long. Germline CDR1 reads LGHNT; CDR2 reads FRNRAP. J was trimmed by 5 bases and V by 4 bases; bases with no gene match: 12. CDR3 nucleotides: TGTGCTAGTGGTTCAACACGACAGGGGCGAATAACTGAAGCTTTCTTT. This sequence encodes CASGSTRQGRITEAFF.